A single sample is the source of the 9 T cell receptor beta chains below, sequenced in a study of spatial heterogeneity in lung cancer. Findings and limits, study-wide: Counts that tracked tumor mutation counts were those of expanded intratumoral alpha and beta TCRs.

The antigens these receptors bind are not known. The time point: sample taken at primary tumor resection. One entry per CDR3 protein, called by TCRdb with MiXCR from the 5' RACE reads. The table records about 16,000 distinct CDR3 sequences, 6.5% to 8% of them present only once. The starting material was lung tumor tissue, obtained at surgery. Receptors originate from a male donor with early-stage non-small cell lung cancer.

A note on this clonotype: A much larger clone sits a single nucleotide away, making a read error possible. The V and J genes are TRBV4-1 and TRBJ1-4; TRBD1 matches at 7 bases. Germline lookup yields CDR1 MGHRA and CDR2 YSYEKL. The length of the CDR3 is 15 residues. CDR3 sequence reads: CSSSQGGQINEKLFF. Written as DNA, the CDR3 is TGCTCCAGCAGCCAAGGGGGACAGATTAATGAAAAACTGTTTTTT.

The chain recombines TRBV4-1 with TRBJ2-7; D uncertain. Trimming cost V 0 bases and J 4 bases, with 7 bases left between them. There are 13 residues in the CDR3. Germline lookup yields CDR1 MGHRA and CDR2 YSYEKL. For the CDR3, the DNA is TGCGCCAGCAGCCAAGACCGACGGTACGAGCAGTACTTC. Its protein product is CASSQDRRYEQYF.

This clonotype was counted many times. The chain uses TRBV24-1 and TRBJ2-4; 14 bases fit TRBD2. The germline V gene has CDR1 KGHDR and CDR2 SFDVKD. CDR3 length: 16 residues. Losses at the gene ends were 3 bases for V and 4 bases for J; bases not matched to a gene: 1. The CDR3 here is CATSDGTSGGKNIQYF. The CDR3 DNA is TGTGCCACCAGTGATGGGACTAGCGGGGGTAAAAACATTCAGTACTTC.

In this sample, this clonotype turned up once. Mismatch with germline at one junction end may stem from a read error. The chain employs TRBV6-5 and TRBJ2-3; D is uncertain. The CDR3 covers 15 residues. Germline CDR1 and CDR2: MNHEY and SVGAGI. The CDR3 here is CASTPKGWGGDSQYF. The CDR3 DNA reads TGTGCCAGCACCCCCAAGGGATGGGGTGGAGATTCGCAGTATTTT.

This clonotype was detected many times. The chain combines TRBV7-2 with TRBJ2-2, with 7 bases identical to TRBD2. The J segment lost 4 bases and the V segment lost 3 bases, leaving 2 bases of the junction unmatched. The germline gives CDR1 SGHTA, CDR2 FQGNSA. The CDR3 is 14 amino acids. As DNA, the CDR3 is TGTGCCAGCAGCTTGGGGGGGTTCACCGGGGAGCTGTTTTTT. Amino acid sequence: CASSLGGFTGELFF.

This clonotype has more than one count but fewer than ten. The gene calls are TRBV7-2 and TRBJ2-1; the D gene is possibly TRBD2 (6 bases). The ends were cut back, 4 bases at V and 10 bases at J, with 14 bases in the middle. CDR3 length equals 13 residues. CDR1 and CDR2 (germline): SGHTA, FQGNSA. CDR3 in amino acids: CASSWSLAGEQFF. In DNA form, the CDR3 reads TGTGCCAGCAGCTGGTCGCTGGCGGGGGAGCAGTTCTTC. Full variable domain (remainder filled in from reference TRBV7-2 and TRBJ2-1): GAGVSQSPSNKVTEKGKDVELRCDPISGHTALYWYRQSLGQGLEFLIYFQGNSAPDKSGLPSDRFSAERTGGSVSTLTIQRTQQEDSAVYLCASSWSLAGEQFFGPGTRLTVL.

This clonotype appeared many times. V usage is TRBV6-6 and J usage is TRBJ1-5; possible D gene TRBD1, 6 bases. The CDR3 totals 14 residues. Germline V lookup: CDR1 MNHNY, CDR2 SVGAGI (reference sequence). With 2 bases removed from V and 5 bases from J, the gap between germline ends came to 10 bases. CDR3 nucleotide sequence: TGTGCCAGCAGTTACCGGGACATATATCAGCCCCAGCATTTT. Translated, it gives CASSYRDIYQPQHF.

This clonotype occurred many times. The rearrangement links TRBV6-1 to TRBJ1-5, with D unclear. V dropped 8 bases and J dropped 1 base, with 15 bases sitting between them. CDR3 size: 15 residues. In germline, CDR1 is MNHNS, CDR2 SASEGT. The CDR3 nucleotides are TGTGCCAGCCGTCCCATGTCCAGGAGCAATCAGCCCCAGCATTTT. Translating it yields CASRPMSRSNQPQHF.

V usage is TRBV3-1 and J usage is TRBJ2-2; unclear D gene. Trimming left V 4 bases short and J 6 bases short, with 9 bases between. The CDR3 loop spans 13 amino acids. CDR1 is LGHDT and CDR2 is YNNKEL in the germline V gene (reference sequence). Here the CDR3 reads CASSLRRPGELFF. Written as DNA, the CDR3 is TGTGCCAGCAGCCTGCGACGGCCCGGGGAGCTGTTTTTT.